Sequencing of this TCR beta chain was carried out in a study of shared clonotypes between healthy human individuals. Terminally differentiated effector memory CD45RA+ cells were excluded by CCR7 positive selection of CD45RO-negative cells. The donor cohort consisted entirely of Caucasian adults residing in Nashville, Tennessee. In germline, CDR1 is SEHNR, CDR2 FQNEAQ (reference sequence). V lost 2 bases to trimming and J lost 0 bases, with 10 bases between them. This CDR3 has 16 amino acids. Of note for this clone: Antigen specificity is unknown.

Assay: immunoSEQ multiplex PCR; the TCRdb copy retains only in-frame clones and omits some. Here the sample spans some 2,000,000 clones, less than 95% being singletons. Study results and limitations: When compared with the clonotypes that were shared by all four sorted-subset donors, the non-shared clonotypes turned out to have lower generation probabilities. Sampling included only blood; tissue repertoires likely differ. Across subsets, estimated richness was generally greater for naive than for memory populations.

V gene TRBV7-9 combines with J gene TRBJ2-2, with D unclear. The clonotype was recovered from a man between 18 and 35 years old in good health. Sequencing was performed on naive CD8+ T cells sorted from blood. Written as DNA, the CDR3 is TGTGCCAGCAGCTTATCGGGTAGAGCGAACACCGGGGAGCTGTTTTTT. This gives the protein CASSLSGRANTGELFF.